This T cell receptor beta chain was recovered during a study of blood T cell repertoires in COVID-19. How the authors handled the data: By means of reference gene primer amplification, nucleated cell counts were estimated. The data were produced by immunoSEQ multiplex PCR, yet TCRdb's version contains in-frame clones alone and is incomplete. V, J and clone size are taken as reported in that table, and D and trimming were inferred from the DNA itself. The repertoire holds about 250,000 clones, with more than 65% as singletons. V lost 5 bases, J lost 6 bases, and 13 bases lay in between. Germline V gene sequence: CDR1 SGHTA, CDR2 FQGTGA. CDR3 length: 13 residues.

Sequences were obtained from peripheral blood. The genes are TRBV7-3 and TRBJ1-1; D ambiguous. The TCR was taken from a man aged 45-60 years with active or convalescent COVID-19. CDR3 amino acids: CASSTTLGAEAFF. DNA for the CDR3: TGTGCCAGCAGCACCACGTTGGGCGCTGAAGCTTTCTTT.